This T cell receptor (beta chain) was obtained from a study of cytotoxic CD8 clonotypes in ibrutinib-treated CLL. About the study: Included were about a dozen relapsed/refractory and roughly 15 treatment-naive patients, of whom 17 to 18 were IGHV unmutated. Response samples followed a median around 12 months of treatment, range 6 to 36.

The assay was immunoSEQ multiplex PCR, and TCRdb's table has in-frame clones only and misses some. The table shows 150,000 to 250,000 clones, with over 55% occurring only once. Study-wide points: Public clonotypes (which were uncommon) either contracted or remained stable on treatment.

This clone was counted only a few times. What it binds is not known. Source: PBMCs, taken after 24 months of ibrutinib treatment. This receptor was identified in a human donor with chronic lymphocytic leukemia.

The CDR3 spells CASSPTGNVQYF. The CDR3 DNA reads as TGTGCCAGCAGTCCCACAGGTAACGTGCAGTACTTC. The V gene is TRBV7-8, the J gene TRBJ2-7; possible D gene TRBD1, 5 bases. Germline V gene lookup returns CDR1 SGHVS and CDR2 FQNEAQ. Trimming stripped 6 bases from V and 9 bases from J, with 15 bases between. The CDR3 has 12 residues.